The text below deals with one T cell receptor (beta chain). Its specificity is unknown. Each subset's genomic DNA was shared equally among a number of immunoSEQ plates. Method: immunoSEQ multiplex PCR; TCRdb's copy keeps in-frame clones and lacks some. The table records a few hundred thousand clones, approximately 74% of them present only once. The entry originates in a study of shared clonotypes between healthy human individuals. Study results and caveats: Blood alone was sampled, and tissue repertoires likely differ. Among several donors, around 5% of naive CD4 clonotypes were found in common.

Healthy HIV-negative adults with no recent acute infections or vaccinations were recruited as donors. V shed 8 bases, J shed 5 bases, and the junction held 5 bases outside the gene matches. The CDR3 runs to 12 residues. Germline V gene sequence: CDR1 SEHNR, CDR2 FQNEAQ (reference sequence). The chain recombines TRBV7-9 with TRBJ2-5; 7 positions agree with TRBD2. The receptor comes from a man in his thirties or forties in good health. The sample consisted of memory CD4+ T cells sorted from blood. Subset specified: CD45RA-negative fraction. CDR3 region: CASHGGSETQYF. For the CDR3, the DNA is TGTGCCAGCCACGGGGGGAGTGAGACCCAGTACTTC.